The 21 T cell receptor beta chains below were found in one sample sequenced in a study of T cell changes during pregnancy in multiple sclerosis. The assay was immunoSEQ multiplex PCR, and TCRdb's table has in-frame clones only and misses some. The sample lists tens of thousands of clones; around 90% were seen once. Sequencing was performed on peripheral blood, taken before pregnancy. These receptors were collected from a female donor with multiple sclerosis, enrolled in a pregnancy study.

This chain links TRBV6-1 with TRBJ2-7; TRBD2 matches 12 bases. The junction had 6 bases not matched to a gene; V was cut back by 6 bases and J by 3 bases. Germline V lookup: CDR1 MNHNS, CDR2 SASEGT. The CDR3 is 15 residues long. The CDR3 is CASSPSGRADYEQYF. The CDR3 coding sequence is TGTGCCAGCAGCCCTAGCGGGAGGGCCGACTACGAGCAGTACTTC.

The V call is TRBV29-1, the J call TRBJ2-2; a weak D match, TRBD1 (7 bases). The germline CDR1 and CDR2 sequences are SQVTM and ANQGSEA. V lost 6 bases and J 5 bases, leaving 16 bases between the germline ends. The CDR3 spans 14 residues. The CDR3: CSVRGVLATGELFF. DNA of the CDR3: TGCAGCGTCAGGGGGGTGCTAGCGACCGGGGAGCTGTTTTTT.

The rearrangement uses TRBV6-6 and TRBJ2-5, with TRBD2 matching 8 bases. The CDR3 has 14 amino acids. Trimming at V came to 7 bases and at J to 5 bases, leaving 9 bases not matched to a gene. Germline V gene sequence: CDR1 MNHNY, CDR2 SVGAGI (reference sequence). The CDR3 bases are TGTGCCAGCACCAAAGCGGGAGCGGGGGAGACCCAGTACTTC. This sequence encodes CASTKAGAGETQYF.

The chain uses TRBV19 and TRBJ1-1; the D is unclear. This CDR3 is 13 amino acids long. The germline V gene encodes CDR1 LNHDA and CDR2 SQIVND (reference sequence). V was cut by 10 bases and J by 4 bases, with 16 bases left in between. CDR3: CATLREGGTEAFF. CDR3 coding DNA: TGTGCCACCCTCCGGGAAGGCGGCACTGAAGCTTTCTTT.

The chain employs TRBV18 and TRBJ2-6, with 9 bases identical to TRBD2. The V segment lost 6 bases and the J segment 0 bases; nucleotides outside the gene matches: 15. This CDR3 spans 20 amino acids. Germline V gene sequence: CDR1 KGHSH, CDR2 LQKENI. CDR3 sequence: CASSPLTGLARRSGANVLTF. In nucleotides, the CDR3 is TGTGCCAGCTCCCCATTAACCGGACTAGCGAGGCGCTCTGGGGCCAACGTCCTGACTTTC.

This sequence joins TRBV21-1 and TRBJ1-1; the D call of TRBD1 is as the table states it, not checked on the DNA. TRBV21-1 is listed as a pseudogene. CDR3 length equals 14 residues. The CDR3 reads CASSADSLNTEAFF. DNA of the CDR3: TGTGCCAGCAGCGCGGACAGCCTAAACACTGAAGCTTTCTTT.

This clone was found once. Other DNA sequences in this sample translate to the same CDR3. The chain combines TRBV13 with TRBJ2-7; 12 bases match TRBD2. Per germline, CDR1 PRHDT and CDR2 FYEKMQ (reference sequence). J lost 2 bases, V lost 5 bases, and 4 bases had no gene match. This CDR3 region has 15 residues. CDR3 coding DNA: TGTGCCAGCAGCCCGCGGACTAGCGGGACCTACGAGCAGTACTTC. As protein: CASSPRTSGTYEQYF.

The rearrangement uses TRBV19 and TRBJ1-5; 8 bases map to TRBD1. The CDR3 is 17 amino acids. V trimming: 9 bases; J trimming: 0 bases; junction bases outside the gene matches: 13. Per germline, CDR1 LNHDA and CDR2 SQIVND (reference sequence). The CDR3 DNA sequence: TGTGCCAGCACACTGACAGGGGAGGGATATAGCAATCAGCCCCAGCATTTT. Its translation: CASTLTGEGYSNQPQHF.

The V gene is TRBV5-5, the J gene TRBJ1-3; TRBD1 matches 9 bases. The CDR3 is 15 amino acids. CDR1 is SGHKS and CDR2 is YYEKEE in the germline V gene (reference sequence). V shed 4 bases, J shed 2 bases, and the junction held 4 bases outside the gene matches. The CDR3 DNA sequence: TGTGCCAGCAGCCTGACAGGGGGAACTGGAAACACCATATATTTT. Translating it yields CASSLTGGTGNTIYF.

The chain couples TRBV6-1 to TRBJ2-7; 9 nucleotides align to TRBD2. This CDR3 comprises 12 residues. Per germline, CDR1 MNHNS and CDR2 SASEGT. Here the CDR3 reads CLRRSGRNEQYF. CDR3 DNA sequence: TGTCTTAGGAGGAGCGGGAGGAACGAGCAGTACTTC.

The chain has TRBV29-1 and TRBJ2-7; perhaps TRBD1 as D (5 bases). Trimming removed 6 bases at V and 2 bases at J, with 14 bases between. CDR1 and CDR2 (germline): SQVTM, ANQGSEA. The CDR3 covers 13 residues. CDR3 sequence reads: CSVRHGATYEQYF. The CDR3 coding sequence is TGCAGCGTCCGCCATGGGGCTACCTACGAGCAGTACTTC.

The chain has TRBV6-1 and TRBJ2-3; D is possibly TRBD2 (6 bases). The CDR3 has 13 residues. Trimming took off 8 bases at V and 3 bases at J, with 12 bases between the two ends. The germline gives CDR1 MNHNS, CDR2 SASEGT. Written as DNA, the CDR3 is TGTGCCAGCTCAGGAGGGCCTACAGATACGCAGTATTTT. It encodes CASSGGPTDTQYF.

The chain combines TRBV4-1 with TRBJ1-1; TRBD1 matches 12 bases. Germline V CDR1 and CDR2: MGHRA, YSYEKL. The CDR3 runs to 15 residues. V shed 5 bases and J 2 bases; nucleotides not matched to a gene: 3. In DNA, the CDR3 is TGCGCCAGCAGCAAGGGACAGGGGGCAAACACTGAAGCTTTCTTT. Its protein product is CASSKGQGANTEAFF.

The chain has TRBV19 and TRBJ1-3; D is ambiguous. The V gene's germline CDR1 is LNHDA and CDR2 SQIVND (reference sequence). Trimming cost V 7 bases and J 5 bases, with 15 bases left between them. The CDR3 is 14 residues long. The CDR3 sequence: CASTGEHRRNTIYF. The CDR3 DNA reads TGTGCCAGTACCGGGGAACACCGGAGAAACACCATATATTTT.

The chain is built from TRBV10-3 and TRBJ2-5, with a possible D match to TRBD1 (6 bases). V gave up 6 bases and J gave up 6 bases, with 17 bases separating them. The V gene's germline CDR1 is ENHRY and CDR2 SYGVKD. The CDR3 is 14 residues long. CDR3 sequence (DNA): TGTGCCATCAGCCTCCAGACAGGTCAGAAGACCCAGTACTTC. Its protein is CAISLQTGQKTQYF.

J is TRBJ2-7 and V is TRBV19; D is undetermined. The CDR3 is 11 amino acids. Trimming cost V 6 bases and J 4 bases, with 7 bases left between them. From germline, CDR1 is LNHDA and CDR2 SQIVND (reference sequence). The CDR3 DNA reads as TGTGCCAGTAGGTCAGGATACGAGCAGTACTTC. This gives the protein CASRSGYEQYF.

The genes are TRBV7-6 and TRBJ2-1; D is perhaps TRBD1 (6 bases). The CDR3 totals 12 residues. Germline V gene lookup returns CDR1 SGHVS and CDR2 FNYEAQ. V lost 5 bases to trimming and J lost 12 bases, with 14 bases between them. CDR3 nucleotide sequence: TGTGCCAGCAGCGGACAGTTCGACGGGCAGTTCTTC. Translated, it gives CASSGQFDGQFF. Based on the CDR3 plus reference TRBV7-6 and TRBJ2-1, the full variable domain is GAGVSQSPRYKVTKRGQDVALRCDPISGHVSLYWYRQALGQGPEFLTYFNYEAQQDKSGLPNDRFSAERPEGSISTLTIQRTEQRDSAMYRCASSGQFDGQFFGPGTRLTVL.

The chain employs TRBV19 and TRBJ2-2; TRBD2 matches at 7 bases. The length of the CDR3 is 15 residues. V trimming: 7 bases; J trimming: 1 base; junction bases outside the gene matches: 6. Germline lookup yields CDR1 LNHDA and CDR2 SQIVND (reference sequence). The CDR3 loop reads CASTELARNTGELFF. Here the CDR3 DNA reads TGTGCCAGTACCGAACTAGCGCGGAACACCGGGGAGCTGTTTTTT.

This rearrangement joins TRBV19 to TRBJ1-2; D gene unclear. Per the germline V gene, CDR1 is LNHDA and CDR2 is SQIVND (reference sequence). Trimming removed 7 bases at V and 0 bases at J, with 12 bases between. The CDR3 has 14 amino acids. The CDR3, as DNA: TGTGCCAGTATGAGCACGGGAGCTAACTATGGCTACACCTTC. Protein sequence: CASMSTGANYGYTF.

The chain uses TRBV6-5 and TRBJ2-7, with TRBD2 matching over 14 bases. This CDR3 is 15 amino acids long. V dropped 0 bases and J dropped 9; count of bases not matched to a gene: 4. The germline V gene has CDR1 MNHEY and CDR2 SVGAGI. The CDR3 is CASSYSGLAGVGQYF. CDR3 in DNA: TGTGCCAGCAGTTACTCGGGACTAGCGGGAGTTGGGCAGTACTTC.

The J gene is TRBJ1-2, the V gene TRBV30; the match to TRBD1 covers 7 bases. This CDR3 region has 13 residues. V trimming: 3 bases; J trimming: 8 bases; junction bases outside the gene matches: 9. Germline V lookup: CDR1 GTSNPN, CDR2 SVGIG (reference sequence). The CDR3 sequence: CAWRLTGKGGYTF. For the CDR3, the DNA is TGTGCCTGGAGGCTGACAGGGAAGGGGGGCTACACCTTC.